This TCR beta chain was identified in a study of CD8 T cells in ankylosing spondylitis. This clonotype has more than one count but fewer than ten. No antigen is known for it. Quantitative 5'-RACE with molecular barcodes generated TCR beta libraries. Each CDR3 protein is one row after TCRdb ran MiXCR on the 5' RACE reads. Found here are hundreds of thousands of distinct CDR3 sequences, 10% to 15% of them singletons; the top ten hold 0.51%. Study observations and caveats: Typical of ankylosing spondylitis blood, it appeared, was a TCR beta motif of eight highly homologous variants. Matched synovial fluid from ankylosing spondylitis patients was reported to be enriched for disease-linked clones. Reports of some motif variants in reactive arthritis synovial fluid and blood predate this one. Researchers report that disease-linked clones proved CD8+ and relatively rare in peripheral blood.

V was shortened by 3 bases and J by 7 bases, with 16 bases between the two germline ends. CDR3 length: 14 amino acids. Germline values: CDR1 SGHRS, CDR2 YFSETQ. Sequencing was carried out using blood, either unsorted or a sorted T cell fraction (not recorded which). This chain connects TRBV5-1 to TRBJ1-1; D might be TRBD1 (6 bases). This clonotype was obtained from a male donor with ankylosing spondylitis. CDR3 DNA: TGCGCCAGCAGCTCACAGGGCTCCTCGTATGAAGCTTTCTTT. It specifies CASSSQGSSYEAFF.